This paragraph reports one T cell receptor (beta chain). Its target is not known. Time point specified: pre-treatment sample, taken before nivolumab and TIL therapy. The CDR3 is made up of 13 amino acids. Trimming pared 1 base from V and 4 bases from J, leaving 5 bases between. Germline CDR1 reads SGHNT; CDR2 reads YENEEA. Sequencing used immunoSEQ v3. Some clones are missing from TCRdb's copy, which holds only in-frame ones; the method was immunoSEQ multiplex PCR. The sample contains approximately 57,000 clones, 75% to 90% of which appear only once. The data were taken from a study of TIL therapy for anti-PD-1-resistant metastatic lung cancer. Whole-study results and caveats: After infusion, TIL clonotypes partly replaced peripheral T cells and declined over months.

Sample: blood, taken at baseline. This TCR was recovered from a person aged 25 to 80 with non-small cell lung cancer. This rearrangement joins TRBV11-3 to TRBJ1-5; D is uncertain. The CDR3 reads CASSLGENQPQHF. The CDR3 bases are TGTGCCAGCAGCTTAGGAGAAAATCAGCCCCAGCATTTT.